These T cell receptor beta chains were read from a single sample in a study of blood T cell repertoires in COVID-19. Clones were sequenced by immunoSEQ multiplex PCR, and TCRdb holds only the in-frame ones, with some missing. The sample holds around 23,000 clones; more than 80% are singletons and the top ten take 15% to 20%. The sample was peripheral blood. The receptors stem from a human donor in a cohort sampled during active COVID-19. Each CDR3 is given with its conserved first and last residue. Fields, in order: CDR3 length, clone size, D gene, V gene, J gene, CDR3 DNA, CDR3 protein. A D gene is named only where the DNA matches it firmly. The size entry is marked missing in some rows and otherwise reads once, few, many or a size class.

CDR3 length: 12; clone size: NA; D gene: NA; V gene: TRBV19; J gene: TRBJ2-5; CDR3 DNA: TGTGCCAGCATGGGCAGCCAAGAGACCCAGTACTTC; CDR3 protein: CASMGSQETQYF
CDR3 length: 14; clone size: NA; D gene: NA; V gene: TRBV18; J gene: TRBJ1-1; CDR3 DNA: TGTGCCAGCTCACCCTTCAAGAGAAACACTGAAGCTTTCTTT; CDR3 protein: CASSPFKRNTEAFF
CDR3 length: 12; clone size: NA; D gene: NA; V gene: TRBV19; J gene: TRBJ1-1; CDR3 DNA: TGTGCCAGTAGCAACCAGGGATCTGAAGCTTTCTTT; CDR3 protein: CASSNQGSEAFF
CDR3 length: 15; clone size: NA; D gene: NA; V gene: TRBV4-1; J gene: TRBJ1-1; CDR3 DNA: TGCGCCAGCAGCGCTCCGAGACACACGAACACTGAAGCTTTCTTT; CDR3 protein: CASSAPRHTNTEAFF
CDR3 length: 13; clone size: NA; D gene: TRBD1; V gene: TRBV23-1; J gene: TRBJ1-1; CDR3 DNA: TGCGCCAGCACCTGGACAGGGGGGACTGAAGCTTTCTTT; CDR3 protein: CASTWTGGTEAFF
CDR3 length: 12; clone size: NA; D gene: NA; V gene: TRBV5-1; J gene: TRBJ1-1; CDR3 DNA: TGCGCCAGCGGGGCTATGAACACTGAAGCTTTCTTT; CDR3 protein: CASGAMNTEAFF
CDR3 length: 12; clone size: once; D gene: NA; V gene: TRBV12-3/TRBV12-4; J gene: TRBJ1-1; CDR3 DNA: TGTGCCAGCAGTAGGGGAAACACTGAAGCTTTCTTT; CDR3 protein: CASSRGNTEAFF
CDR3 length: 16; clone size: NA; D gene: TRBD2; V gene: TRBV12-5; J gene: TRBJ2-3; CDR3 DNA: TGTGCTAGTGGTCTAACTAGCGGGGGGGTCACAGATACGCAGTATTTT; CDR3 protein: CASGLTSGGVTDTQYF
CDR3 length: 15; clone size: NA; D gene: NA; V gene: TRBV5-1; J gene: TRBJ2-5; CDR3 DNA: TGCGCCAGCAGCTCAGGGGGGACGACCCAAGAGACCCAGTACTTC; CDR3 protein: CASSSGGTTQETQYF
CDR3 length: 13; clone size: NA; D gene: TRBD1; V gene: TRBV5-1; J gene: TRBJ2-3; CDR3 DNA: TGCGCCAGCAGCTTGGGTATAGGGGACAGGCAGTATTTT; CDR3 protein: CASSLGIGDRQYF
CDR3 length: 13; clone size: NA; D gene: NA; V gene: TRBV5-6; J gene: TRBJ2-7; CDR3 DNA: TGTGCCAGCAGCTTAGGGCGGGCCTACGAGCAGTACTTC; CDR3 protein: CASSLGRAYEQYF
CDR3 length: 14; clone size: NA; D gene: TRBD1; V gene: TRBV19; J gene: TRBJ2-7; CDR3 DNA: TGTGCCAGTAGTTTACCGGGACAGGGCTACGAGCAGTACTTC; CDR3 protein: CASSLPGQGYEQYF
CDR3 length: 17; clone size: NA; D gene: TRBD1; V gene: TRBV20-1; J gene: TRBJ1-4; CDR3 DNA: TGCAGTGCTAGTAGGGACAGGGGGCGCAGCCAGAATGAAAAACTGTTTTTT; CDR3 protein: CSASRDRGRSQNEKLFF
CDR3 length: 12; clone size: NA; D gene: TRBD1; V gene: TRBV2; J gene: TRBJ1-4; CDR3 DNA: TGTGCCAGCATTGGGACAGCGGGAGAACTGTTTTTT; CDR3 protein: CASIGTAGELFF
CDR3 length: 14; clone size: NA; D gene: TRBD1; V gene: TRBV4-3; J gene: TRBJ2-1; CDR3 DNA: TGCGCCAGCAGTCGAGCAGGGGGCGCGGGAGAGCAGTTCTTC; CDR3 protein: CASSRAGGAGEQFF
CDR3 length: 14; clone size: NA; D gene: NA; V gene: TRBV25-1; J gene: TRBJ1-2; CDR3 DNA: TGTGCCAGCAGTCATAAGGCAGTCCGGGATGGCTACACCTTC; CDR3 protein: CASSHKAVRDGYTF
CDR3 length: 13; clone size: NA; D gene: NA; V gene: TRBV2; J gene: TRBJ2-5; CDR3 DNA: TGTGCCAGCAGGCGGGACAGTCAAGAGACCCAGTACTTC; CDR3 protein: CASRRDSQETQYF
CDR3 length: 15; clone size: NA; D gene: NA; V gene: TRBV18; J gene: TRBJ1-5; CDR3 DNA: TGTGCCAGCTCACCACAAAGCACAGGCCTGGGGCCCCAGCATTTT; CDR3 protein: CASSPQSTGLGPQHF
CDR3 length: 15; clone size: few; D gene: NA; V gene: TRBV5-6; J gene: TRBJ2-7; CDR3 DNA: TGTGCCAGCAGCTTTACCTCGGCCGGGACCTACGAGCAGTACTTC; CDR3 protein: CASSFTSAGTYEQYF
CDR3 length: 14; clone size: NA; D gene: NA; V gene: TRBV19; J gene: TRBJ1-2; CDR3 DNA: TGTGCCAGTAGTATAGTTAGGGGGAGAGGTGGCTACACCTTC; CDR3 protein: CASSIVRGRGGYTF
CDR3 length: 15; clone size: few; D gene: TRBD1; V gene: TRBV6-6; J gene: TRBJ2-7; CDR3 DNA: TGTGCCAGCAGTTACTCCGGGACAGGCTCCTACGAGCAGTACTTC; CDR3 protein: CASSYSGTGSYEQYF
CDR3 length: 14; clone size: NA; D gene: NA; V gene: TRBV7-2; J gene: TRBJ1-1; CDR3 DNA: TGTGCCAGCAGCCAACCATCCGTAGACACTGAAGCTTTCTTT; CDR3 protein: CASSQPSVDTEAFF
CDR3 length: 14; clone size: NA; D gene: TRBD1; V gene: TRBV10-3; J gene: TRBJ1-1; CDR3 DNA: TGTGCCATCAGCCGGACAGGGGGGAACACTGAAGCTTTCTTT; CDR3 protein: CAISRTGGNTEAFF
CDR3 length: 12; clone size: NA; D gene: NA; V gene: TRBV12-3/TRBV12-4; J gene: TRBJ2-2; CDR3 DNA: TGTGCCAGCAGTTCCCCCCCCGGTGAGCTGTTTTTT; CDR3 protein: CASSSPPGELFF
CDR3 length: 14; clone size: NA; D gene: NA; V gene: TRBV6-5; J gene: TRBJ2-5; CDR3 DNA: TGTGCCAGCAGTTACTCGGTGCAGCAAGAGACCCAGTACTTC; CDR3 protein: CASSYSVQQETQYF
CDR3 length: 12; clone size: NA; D gene: NA; V gene: TRBV7-2; J gene: TRBJ2-5; CDR3 DNA: TGTGCCAGCAGCTGGGTCGGGGAGACCCAGTACTTC; CDR3 protein: CASSWVGETQYF
CDR3 length: 15; clone size: NA; D gene: NA; V gene: TRBV2; J gene: TRBJ2-3; CDR3 DNA: TGTGCCAGCAGTGAGGGGGGGGCCTACACAGATACGCAGTATTTT; CDR3 protein: CASSEGGAYTDTQYF
CDR3 length: 16; clone size: NA; D gene: NA; V gene: TRBV5-8; J gene: TRBJ1-5; CDR3 DNA: TGTGCCAGCAGCCGCGGGGTGGCGGGGGGCAATCAGCCCCAGCATTTT; CDR3 protein: CASSRGVAGGNQPQHF
CDR3 length: 13; clone size: NA; D gene: NA; V gene: TRBV29-1; J gene: TRBJ1-5; CDR3 DNA: TGCAGCGTCGTCCCACAGGTGAATCAGCCCCAGCATTTT; CDR3 protein: CSVVPQVNQPQHF
CDR3 length: 12; clone size: NA; D gene: NA; V gene: TRBV10-3; J gene: TRBJ2-7; CDR3 DNA: TGTGCCATCAGGTGGACGGCGGGCGAGCAGTACTTC; CDR3 protein: CAIRWTAGEQYF
CDR3 length: 15; clone size: once; D gene: NA; V gene: TRBV29-1; J gene: TRBJ2-6; CDR3 DNA: TGCAGCGCAAAGGGTCGGGACTCTGGGGCCAACGTCCTGACTTTC; CDR3 protein: CSAKGRDSGANVLTF
CDR3 length: 15; clone size: NA; D gene: TRBD1; V gene: TRBV6-1; J gene: TRBJ1-1; CDR3 DNA: TGTGCCAGCAGTGAGTCGGGGACAGCGGGCACTGAAGCTTTCTTT; CDR3 protein: CASSESGTAGTEAFF
CDR3 length: 16; clone size: NA; D gene: TRBD2; V gene: TRBV5-1; J gene: TRBJ2-1; CDR3 DNA: TGCGCCAGCAGCCAAGGAGGGGTAGCGGGGAGCAATGAGCAGTTCTTC; CDR3 protein: CASSQGGVAGSNEQFF
CDR3 length: 16; clone size: once; D gene: NA; V gene: TRBV19; J gene: TRBJ1-3; CDR3 DNA: TGTGCCAGTAGTACCTCTCGACAGAATCCTGGAAACACCATATATTTT; CDR3 protein: CASSTSRQNPGNTIYF
CDR3 length: 13; clone size: once; D gene: NA; V gene: TRBV7-9; J gene: TRBJ1-2; CDR3 DNA: TGTGCCAGCAGCTTAGCGGGGGCATATGGCTACACCTTC; CDR3 protein: CASSLAGAYGYTF
CDR3 length: 18; clone size: NA; D gene: NA; V gene: TRBV6-2/TRBV6-3; J gene: TRBJ2-6; CDR3 DNA: TGTGCCAGCAGCCAGAACCCCCCAGGGCCCTCTGGGGCCAACGTCCTGACTTTC; CDR3 protein: CASSQNPPGPSGANVLTF
CDR3 length: 15; clone size: NA; D gene: TRBD1; V gene: TRBV7-9; J gene: TRBJ1-2; CDR3 DNA: TGTGCCAGCAGCCGTCAATTTGAGGGGGCGTTAGGCTACACCTTC; CDR3 protein: CASSRQFEGALGYTF
CDR3 length: 15; clone size: NA; D gene: NA; V gene: TRBV2; J gene: TRBJ2-1; CDR3 DNA: TGTGCCAGCAGTGACTCGGGACTGCCGGGGAATGAGCAGTTCTTC; CDR3 protein: CASSDSGLPGNEQFF